These 3 T cell receptor beta chains were all obtained from the same sample, sequenced in a study of early T cells in non-severe SARS-CoV-2 infection. TCRdb passed the 5' RACE reads through MiXCR, listing each CDR3 protein once. The table records around 30,000 distinct CDR3 sequences, 9.5% to 10% of them present only once. Sequencing was done on a sample of whole blood. The receptors were sampled from an adult who was a healthcare worker with PCR-confirmed SARS-CoV-2 infection or an uninfected control (not recorded which).

Ten or more counts support this clonotype. The chain couples TRBV9 to TRBJ2-2, with 7 positions matching TRBD1. Germline CDR1 SGDLS, CDR2 YYNGEE. V lost 4 bases and J lost 0; bases outside the gene matches: 6. There are 16 residues in the CDR3. Here the CDR3 reads CASSPPGQSNTGELFF. The DNA of the CDR3 is TGTGCCAGCAGCCCGCCGGGACAGTCGAACACCGGGGAGCTGTTTTTT.

The chain joins TRBV5-1 to TRBJ2-7, with TRBD1 identical over 7 bases. V was clipped by 4 bases and J by 0 bases; unmatched bases: 7. This CDR3 is built from 15 residues. Germline values: CDR1 SGHRS, CDR2 YFSETQ. In DNA, the CDR3 is TGCGCCAGCAGCCCCAGACAGGGAACCTCCTACGAGCAGTACTTC. It encodes CASSPRQGTSYEQYF.

This clonotype came up many times. The chain combines TRBV5-1 with TRBJ2-2, with a weak D call TRBD2 (6 bases). Per germline, CDR1 SGHRS and CDR2 YFSETQ. The CDR3 runs to 15 residues. V was trimmed by 4 bases and J by 6 bases, leaving 16 bases between them. CDR3 DNA: TGCGCCAGCAGCAACGCTGTCCCGGGGGCCGGGGAGCTGTTTTTT. This translates into CASSNAVPGAGELFF.